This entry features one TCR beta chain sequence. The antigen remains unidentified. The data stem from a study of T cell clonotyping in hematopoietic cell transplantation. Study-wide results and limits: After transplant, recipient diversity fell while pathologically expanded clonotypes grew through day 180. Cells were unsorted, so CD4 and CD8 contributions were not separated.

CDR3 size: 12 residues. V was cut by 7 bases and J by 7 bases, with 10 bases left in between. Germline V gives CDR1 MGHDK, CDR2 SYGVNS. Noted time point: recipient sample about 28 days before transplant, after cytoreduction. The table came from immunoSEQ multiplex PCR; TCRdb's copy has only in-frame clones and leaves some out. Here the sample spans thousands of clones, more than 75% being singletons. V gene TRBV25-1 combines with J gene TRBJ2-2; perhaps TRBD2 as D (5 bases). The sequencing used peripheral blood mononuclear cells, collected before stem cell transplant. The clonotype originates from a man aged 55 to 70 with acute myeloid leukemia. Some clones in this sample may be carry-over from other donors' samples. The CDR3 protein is CASTYGVGELFF. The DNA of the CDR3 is TGTGCCAGCACTTACGGGGTCGGGGAGCTGTTTTTT.